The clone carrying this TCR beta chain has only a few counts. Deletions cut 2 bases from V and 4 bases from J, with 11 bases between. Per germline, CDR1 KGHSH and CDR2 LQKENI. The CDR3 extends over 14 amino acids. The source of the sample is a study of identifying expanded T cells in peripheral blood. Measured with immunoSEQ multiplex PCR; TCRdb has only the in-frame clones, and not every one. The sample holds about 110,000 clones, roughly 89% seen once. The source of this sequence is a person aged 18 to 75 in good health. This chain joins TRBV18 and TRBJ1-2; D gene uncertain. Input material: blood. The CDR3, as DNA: TGTGCCAGCTCACCAAGACTCACGGCCTATGGCTACACCTTC. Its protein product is CASSPRLTAYGYTF.